The 29 T cell receptor beta chains below come from one sample, sequenced in a study of blood T cell repertoires in COVID-19. The protocol was immunoSEQ multiplex PCR, while the TCRdb copy is restricted to in-frame clones and leaves out a portion. The sample shows about 400,000 clones, less than 90% of them seen only once. Sequencing was carried out using peripheral blood. All receptors come from a woman between 55 and 75 years old with COVID-19, enrolled during active disease.

This clone was counted a few times. The rearrangement joins TRBV5-6 to TRBJ1-5; D call uncertain. The germline gives CDR1 SGHDT, CDR2 YYEEEE. V was clipped by 8 bases and J by 4 bases, with 10 bases between them. This CDR3 has 12 residues. CDR3 sequence (DNA): TGTGCCAGTCAGGTTTTTAATCAGCCCCAGCATTTT. Translating it yields CASQVFNQPQHF.

The chain carries TRBV14 and TRBJ1-6, with 8 positions matching TRBD1. This CDR3 region has 17 residues. Germline loops: CDR1 SGHDN, CDR2 FVKESK. The trim removed 2 bases at V and 6 bases at J, leaving 9 bases unmatched. This CDR3 is CASSQMAGGPFNSPLHF. In DNA, the CDR3 is TGTGCCAGCAGCCAAATGGCAGGGGGCCCTTTTAATTCACCCCTCCACTTT.

This clone has more than one count but fewer than ten. The CDR3 nucleotides read TGTGCCTGGAGGAGACGGGACAGGAACACTGAAGCTTTCTTT. It translates to CAWRRRDRNTEAFF. The chain combines TRBV30 with TRBJ1-1; 7 nucleotides line up with TRBD1. Trimming cost V 3 bases and J 1 base; bases outside gene matches: 5. This CDR3 is 14 amino acids long. The V gene's germline CDR1 is GTSNPN and CDR2 SVGIG (reference sequence).

Only a few counts were recorded for this clone. The chain is built from TRBV11-2 and TRBJ1-1; D remains unclear. Germline CDR1 SGHAT, CDR2 FQNNGV. Trimming stripped 4 bases from V and 1 base from J, with 7 bases between. The CDR3 loop spans 13 amino acids. DNA of the CDR3: TGTGCCAGCAGCTCCACTAGGAACACTGAAGCTTTCTTT. This sequence encodes CASSSTRNTEAFF.

The V and J genes are TRBV7-7 and TRBJ1-4, with 9 positions matching TRBD1. The trim removed 4 bases at V and 2 bases at J, leaving 2 bases unmatched. This CDR3 is built from 15 residues. Germline CDR1 SSHAT, CDR2 FNYEAQ (reference sequence). This CDR3 is CASSSGTGTNEKLFF. DNA of the CDR3: TGTGCCAGCAGCTCCGGGACAGGGACTAATGAAAAACTGTTTTTT.

The rearrangement links TRBV9 to TRBJ1-3; maybe TRBD1 (6 bases). The CDR3 is made up of 15 amino acids. The V and J ends lost 2 bases and 0 bases respectively, with 9 bases between them. Germline CDR1 is SGDLS and CDR2 is YYNGEE. The CDR3 nucleotides are TGTGCCAGCAGCGTGGCAGGGGTCTCTGGAAACACCATATATTTT. Its translation: CASSVAGVSGNTIYF.

As DNA, the CDR3 is TGTGCCAGCCCCCTACCCGGGGAAGGGAATTCACCCCTCCACTTT. This sequence encodes CASPLPGEGNSPLHF. The chain joins TRBV25-1 to TRBJ1-6; no firm D call. From germline, CDR1 is MGHDK and CDR2 SYGVNS. The CDR3 runs 15 residues. Trimming took off 8 bases at V and 7 bases at J, with 18 bases between the two ends.

The chain joins TRBV12-3 or TRBV12-4 to TRBJ2-7; D remains ambiguous. The CDR3 runs to 13 residues. The ends were cut back, 3 bases at V and 9 bases at J, with 15 bases in the middle. The CDR3 sequence is CASSLGTGSGQYF. CDR3 DNA: TGTGCCAGCAGTTTGGGCACCGGTTCCGGGCAGTACTTC.

This clone was found a few times. The same CDR3 can be traced to other DNA sequences in this sample. The chain carries TRBV9 and TRBJ1-2; 7 bases are shared with TRBD1. This CDR3 is built from 13 residues. Germline assignment: CDR1 SGDLS and CDR2 YYNGEE. V shed 4 bases and J 5 bases; nucleotides not matched to a gene: 5. For the CDR3, the DNA is TGTGCCAGCAGCCCTGGGACAGTTTATGGCTACACCTTC. It specifies CASSPGTVYGYTF.

The CDR3 here is CASSTGSNWGNEKLFF. The CDR3 DNA is TGTGCCAGCAGCACAGGGTCCAATTGGGGCAATGAAAAACTGTTTTTT. The chain links TRBV9 to TRBJ1-4; D is perhaps TRBD1 (6 bases). V shed 4 bases and J shed 5 bases, with 18 bases lying between them. From germline, CDR1 is SGDLS and CDR2 YYNGEE. This CDR3 comprises 16 residues.

The rearrangement joins TRBV19 to TRBJ1-5, with D possibly matching TRBD1 (6 bases). This CDR3 region has 15 residues. V dropped 3 bases and J dropped 11 bases, with 20 bases sitting between them. Germline V gives CDR1 LNHDA, CDR2 SQIVND (reference sequence). The CDR3 region is CASSMGQGPPEAQHF. The CDR3 DNA is TGTGCCAGTAGTATGGGGCAGGGGCCCCCAGAGGCCCAGCATTTT.

V is TRBV7-8 and J is TRBJ1-1; TRBD1 aligns across 10 bases. V shed 4 bases, J shed 3 bases, and the junction held 2 bases outside the gene matches. This CDR3 is 14 amino acids long. The germline CDR1 and CDR2 sequences are SGHVS and FQNEAQ. CDR3 in amino acids: CASSYGQGDTEAFF. CDR3 coding DNA: TGTGCCAGCAGCTACGGACAGGGGGACACTGAAGCTTTCTTT. Together with reference TRBV7-8 and TRBJ1-1, the CDR3 gives the full variable domain: GAGVSQSPRYKVAKRGQDVALRCDPISGHVSLFWYQQALGQGPEFLTYFQNEAQLDKSGLPSDRFFAERPEGSVSTLKIQRTQQEDSAVYLCASSYGQGDTEAFFGQGTRLTVV.

This chain uses TRBV5-5 with TRBJ2-7; 10 bases align to TRBD1. This CDR3 comprises 14 residues. CDR1 SGHKS and CDR2 YYEKEE come from the germline V gene (reference sequence). V was clipped by 3 bases and J by 3 bases; unmatched bases: 3. The CDR3 reads CASSSGQGSYEQYF. As DNA, the CDR3 is TGTGCCAGCAGCTCGGGACAGGGGAGCTACGAGCAGTACTTC. Variable domain in full (rest from reference TRBV5-5 and TRBJ2-7): DAGVTQSPTHLIKTRGQQVTLRCSPISGHKSVSWYQQVLGQGPQFIFQYYEKEERGRGNFPDRFSARQFPNYSSELNVNALLLGDSALYLCASSSGQGSYEQYFGPGTRLTVT.

This chain joins TRBV27 and TRBJ2-3; tentative D call: TRBD1 (6 bases). The CDR3 spans 11 residues. Germline CDR1 is MNHEY and CDR2 is SMNVEV (reference sequence). The V end lost 8 bases, the J end lost 4 bases, and 7 bases lay between the germline ends. This CDR3 is CASHRADTQYF. CDR3 nucleotide sequence: TGTGCCAGCCACAGGGCAGATACGCAGTATTTT.

This chain joins TRBV19 and TRBJ1-2, with 7 nucleotides matching TRBD1. CDR1 and CDR2 (germline): LNHDA, SQIVND (reference sequence). This CDR3 is 14 amino acids long. V shed 3 bases and J 8 bases; nucleotides not matched to a gene: 9. The CDR3 DNA reads TGTGCCAGTAGTATGACGGCAGGGGGTTTCGGCTACACCTTC. Residues: CASSMTAGGFGYTF.

This sequence joins TRBV7-3 and TRBJ2-3; tentatively, D is TRBD2 (5 bases). The CDR3 is 16 residues long. The V end was cut by 5 bases, the J end by 0 bases, with 15 bases between. CDR1 is SGHTA and CDR2 is FQGTGA in the germline V gene. CDR3 protein: CASSLTREPSTDTQYF. The CDR3, as DNA: TGTGCCAGCAGCCTCACTAGAGAACCGAGCACAGATACGCAGTATTTT.

CDR3 region: CASSEYSGGADEQFF. CDR3 DNA sequence: TGCGCCAGCAGTGAGTATAGCGGGGGGGCCGATGAGCAGTTCTTC. The chain recombines TRBV10-1 with TRBJ2-1, with 11 bases matching TRBD2. Losses at the gene ends were 1 base for V and 8 bases for J; bases not matched to a gene: 4. Germline CDR1 and CDR2: WNHNN and SYGVQD (reference sequence). This CDR3 spans 15 amino acids.

The chain recombines TRBV6-4 with TRBJ1-6; 10 bases align to TRBD1. J gave up 9 bases and V 2 bases, and 13 bases lay outside the gene matches. The CDR3 extends over 18 amino acids. Germline V gene data show CDR1 as MRHNA and CDR2 as SNTAGT. CDR3 coding DNA: TGTGCCAGCAGTGACCCGGGGACCCGACAGGGGGCTAGTTCACCCCTCCACTTT. Translating it yields CASSDPGTRQGASSPLHF.

The genes are TRBV7-9 and TRBJ2-3, with 9 bases matching TRBD2. The CDR3 has 16 amino acids. With 1 base clipped from V and 1 base from J, the junction kept 3 bases outside the gene matches. CDR1 and CDR2 (germline): SEHNR, FQNEAQ (reference sequence). This CDR3 reads CASSLDRLAGTDTQYF. CDR3 nucleotides: TGTGCCAGCAGCTTAGACAGACTAGCGGGCACAGATACGCAGTATTTT.

The V gene is TRBV11-3, the J gene TRBJ2-7, with 10 bases matching TRBD2. In germline, CDR1 is SGHNT, CDR2 YENEEA. The CDR3 spans 18 residues. Trimming removed 2 bases from V and 2 bases from J; junction bases left unmatched: 12. The chain's CDR3 is CASSLTSSGGGETYEQYF. CDR3 coding DNA: TGTGCCAGCAGCTTAACCTCTAGCGGGGGAGGAGAGACCTACGAGCAGTACTTC.

This rearrangement joins TRBV6-6 to TRBJ1-2; D uncertain. From germline, CDR1 is MNHNY and CDR2 SVGAGI (reference sequence). CDR3 length equals 14 residues. V gave up 6 bases and J gave up 4 bases, with 15 bases separating them. The CDR3 coding sequence is TGTGCCAGCAGAACCGGTACCGGAGGCTATGGCTACACCTTC. It yields the protein CASRTGTGGYGYTF.

The chain couples TRBV20-1 to TRBJ2-1, with 9 bases identical to TRBD2. Trimming at V came to 6 bases and at J to 13 bases, leaving 4 bases not matched to a gene. CDR3 length equals 10 residues. Germline V lookup: CDR1 DFQATT, CDR2 SNEGSKA (reference sequence). The chain's CDR3 is CSAAGGQQFF. The CDR3 DNA sequence: TGCAGTGCCGCGGGGGGGCAACAGTTCTTC.

This chain uses TRBV2 with TRBJ2-3; a weak D match, TRBD1 (6 bases). The germline V and J ends were trimmed by 6 bases and 4 bases, with 14 bases remaining between them. Looked up from germline, CDR1 is SNHLY and CDR2 is FYNNEI. This CDR3 has 14 amino acids. As DNA, the CDR3 is TGTGCCAGCAGGAGGGGGAATGTTGCAGATACGCAGTATTTT. Its translation: CASRRGNVADTQYF.

The chain links TRBV19 to TRBJ1-1; TRBD1 matches at 9 bases. Germline assignment: CDR1 LNHDA and CDR2 SQIVND (reference sequence). The CDR3 sequence is 13 residues long. V was clipped by 5 bases and J by 7 bases; unmatched bases: 5. In DNA, the CDR3 is TGTGCCAGTAGTCTACAGGGGGCGATTGAAGCTTTCTTT. Its translation is CASSLQGAIEAFF.

This clone was seen a single time. The rearrangement links TRBV7-8 to TRBJ1-2, with 7 bases lining up with TRBD1. Germline V gene data show CDR1 as SGHVS and CDR2 as FQNEAQ. After removal of 4 bases from V and 3 bases from J, the junction contained 5 bases not matched to a gene. The CDR3 has 14 residues. For the CDR3, the DNA is TGTGCCAGCAGCTCCCGACAGGGATACTATGGCTACACCTTC. This translates into CASSSRQGYYGYTF.

The J gene is TRBJ1-1, the V gene TRBV13, with TRBD1 matching over 7 bases. Trimming cost V 1 base and J 9 bases; bases outside gene matches: 8. The CDR3 is 14 amino acids. The V gene's germline CDR1 is PRHDT and CDR2 FYEKMQ (reference sequence). CDR3 sequence (DNA): TGTGCCAGCAGCTTAGTGGTCTTGGGACAGAAAGCTTTCTTT. This encodes CASSLVVLGQKAFF.

To note about this clone: This specimen includes other DNA sequences encoding the same CDR3. The rearrangement joins TRBV12-3 or TRBV12-4 to TRBJ1-1; perhaps TRBD1 as D (5 bases). The V and J ends lost 6 bases and 1 base respectively, with 9 bases between them. This CDR3 has 13 residues. The CDR3 DNA reads TGTGCCAGCAGCCGTACAGGGAACACTGAAGCTTTCTTT. Translating gives CASSRTGNTEAFF.

The chain has TRBV21-1 and TRBJ2-7; the DNA was not used to check the table's D call, TRBD1. TRBV21-1 is annotated as a pseudogene. The CDR3 loop spans 14 amino acids. The CDR3 protein is CASSGRDRGHEQYF. The DNA of the CDR3 is TGTGCCAGCAGCGGGCGGGACAGGGGGCACGAGCAGTACTTC.

This clone has just a few counts. This sequence joins TRBV19 and TRBJ1-2; 11 bases agree with TRBD1. CDR1 and CDR2 (germline): LNHDA, SQIVND (reference sequence). Trimming took 1 base from V and 4 from J; bases not matched to a gene: 5. The CDR3 runs to 16 residues. CDR3 region: CASSIAGQGAGYGYTF. The CDR3 DNA is TGTGCCAGTAGTATAGCCGGACAGGGGGCCGGCTATGGCTACACCTTC.